This record looks at one T cell receptor (beta chain) sequence and its context. Its antigen is undetermined. J lost 1 base, V lost 4 bases, and 3 bases had no gene match. The CDR3 spans 14 residues. The germline gives CDR1 PRHDT, CDR2 FYEKMQ (reference sequence). These data belong to a study of OX40 agonist ivuxolimab in advanced cancers. Clones were read by immunoSEQ multiplex PCR, and TCRdb kept only the in-frame ones, dropping some. The sample has some 54,000 clones, roughly nine tenths seen once. The study, taken as a whole, reports: Which antigen the expanded peripheral T cells recognized is unknown. Expanded clones belonging to CD8+ T cells outnumbered, on average, those of CD4+.

The chain links TRBV13 to TRBJ1-1; 7 bases fit TRBD1. This clonotype originated in an adult with an advanced solid tumor such as melanoma, head and neck, liver or kidney cancer. The material was CD4+ or CD8+ T cells sorted from blood, obtained in a trial of the OX40 agonist ivuxolimab. The CDR3 loop is CASSSRQGNTEAFF. CDR3 bases: TGTGCCAGCAGCTCACGACAGGGGAACACTGAAGCTTTCTTT.